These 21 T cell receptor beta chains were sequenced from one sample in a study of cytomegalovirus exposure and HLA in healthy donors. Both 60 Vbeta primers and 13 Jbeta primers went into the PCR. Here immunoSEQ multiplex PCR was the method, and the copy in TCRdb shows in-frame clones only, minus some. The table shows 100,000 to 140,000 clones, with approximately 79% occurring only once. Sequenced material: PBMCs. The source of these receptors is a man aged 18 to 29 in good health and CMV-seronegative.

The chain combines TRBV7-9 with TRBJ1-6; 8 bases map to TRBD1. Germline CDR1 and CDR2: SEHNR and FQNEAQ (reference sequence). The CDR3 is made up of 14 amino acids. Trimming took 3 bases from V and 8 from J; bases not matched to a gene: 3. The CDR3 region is CASSLTGEDSPLHF. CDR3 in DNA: TGTGCCAGCAGCTTGACAGGGGAGGATTCACCCCTCCACTTT.

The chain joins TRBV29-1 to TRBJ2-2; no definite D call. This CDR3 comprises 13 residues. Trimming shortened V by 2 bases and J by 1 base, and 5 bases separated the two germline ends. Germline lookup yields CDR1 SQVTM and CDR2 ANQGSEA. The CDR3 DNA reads TGCAGCGTTGAAACACGGAACACCGGGGAGCTGTTTTTT. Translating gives CSVETRNTGELFF.

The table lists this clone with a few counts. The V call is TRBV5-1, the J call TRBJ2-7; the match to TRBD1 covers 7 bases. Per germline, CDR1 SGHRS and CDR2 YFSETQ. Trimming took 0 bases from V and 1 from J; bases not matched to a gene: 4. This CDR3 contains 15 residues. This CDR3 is CASSLAGTVSYEQYF. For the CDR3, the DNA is TGCGCCAGCAGCTTGGCCGGGACAGTATCCTACGAGCAGTACTTC.

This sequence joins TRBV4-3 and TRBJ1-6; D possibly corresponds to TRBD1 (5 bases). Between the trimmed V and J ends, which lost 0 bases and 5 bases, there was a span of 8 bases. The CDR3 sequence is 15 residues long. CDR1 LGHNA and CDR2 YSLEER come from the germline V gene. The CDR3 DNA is TGCGCCAGCAGCCAAGACCAGGGCAATAATTCACCCCTCCACTTT. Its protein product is CASSQDQGNNSPLHF.

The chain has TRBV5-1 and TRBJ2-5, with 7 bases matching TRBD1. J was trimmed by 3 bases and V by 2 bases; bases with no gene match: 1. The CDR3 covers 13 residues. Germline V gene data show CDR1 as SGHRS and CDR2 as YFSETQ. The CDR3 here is CASSFQGEETQYF. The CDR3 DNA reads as TGCGCCAGCAGCTTCCAGGGGGAAGAGACCCAGTACTTC.

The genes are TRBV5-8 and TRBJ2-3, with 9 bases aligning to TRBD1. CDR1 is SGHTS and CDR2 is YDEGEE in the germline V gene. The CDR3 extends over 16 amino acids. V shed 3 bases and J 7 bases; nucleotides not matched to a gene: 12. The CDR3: CASSSTAGTGRYTQYF. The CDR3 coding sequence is TGTGCCAGCAGCTCGACCGCCGGGACAGGGAGGTATACGCAGTATTTT. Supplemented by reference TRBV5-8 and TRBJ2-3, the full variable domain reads EAGVTQSPTHLIKTRGQQATLRCSPISGHTSVYWYQQALGLGLQFLLWYDEGEERNRGNFPPRFSGRQFPNYSSELNVNALELEDSALYLCASSSTAGTGRYTQYFGPGTRLTVL.

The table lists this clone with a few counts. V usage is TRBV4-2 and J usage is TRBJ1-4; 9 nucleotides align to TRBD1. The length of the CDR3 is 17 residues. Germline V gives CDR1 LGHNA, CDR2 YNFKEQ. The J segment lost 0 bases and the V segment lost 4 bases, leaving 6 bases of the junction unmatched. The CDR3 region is CASSPRDRAATNEKLFF. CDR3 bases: TGTGCCAGCAGCCCCAGGGACAGGGCTGCAACTAATGAAAAACTGTTTTTT.

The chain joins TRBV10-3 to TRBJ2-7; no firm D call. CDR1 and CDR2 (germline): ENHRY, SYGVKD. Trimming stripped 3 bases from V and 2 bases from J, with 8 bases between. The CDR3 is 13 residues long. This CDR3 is CAISDWQTYEQYF. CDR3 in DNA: TGTGCCATCAGTGATTGGCAAACCTACGAGCAGTACTTC.

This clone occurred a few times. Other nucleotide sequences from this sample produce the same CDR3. This chain's CDR3 is CASSQGARTEAFF. CDR3 bases: TGTGCCAGCTCGCAGGGGGCGCGGACTGAAGCTTTCTTT. J is TRBJ1-1 and V is TRBV18; the match to TRBD1 covers 8 bases. In germline, CDR1 is KGHSH, CDR2 LQKENI. The V segment lost 6 bases and the J segment 5 bases; nucleotides outside the gene matches: 5. The length of the CDR3 is 13 residues.

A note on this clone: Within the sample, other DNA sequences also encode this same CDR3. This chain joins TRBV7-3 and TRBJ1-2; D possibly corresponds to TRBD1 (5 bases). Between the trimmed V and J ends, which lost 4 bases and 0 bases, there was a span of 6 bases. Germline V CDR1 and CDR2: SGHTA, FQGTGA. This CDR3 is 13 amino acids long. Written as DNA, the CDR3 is TGTGCCAGCAGCTCGGACACTAACTATGGCTACACCTTC. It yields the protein CASSSDTNYGYTF.

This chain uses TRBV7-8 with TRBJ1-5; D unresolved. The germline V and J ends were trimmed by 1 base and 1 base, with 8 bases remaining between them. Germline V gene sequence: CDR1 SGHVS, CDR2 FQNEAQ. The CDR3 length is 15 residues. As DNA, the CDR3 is TGTGCCAGCAGCTTAGGAGGTCAGAGCAATCAGCCCCAGCATTTT. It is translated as CASSLGGQSNQPQHF.

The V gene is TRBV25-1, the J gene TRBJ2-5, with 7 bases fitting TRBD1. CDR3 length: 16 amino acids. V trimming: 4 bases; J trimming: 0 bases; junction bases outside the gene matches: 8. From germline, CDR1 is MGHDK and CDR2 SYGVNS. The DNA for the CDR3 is TGTGCCAGCAGTGCCCGGGACAGTTGGTACCAAGAGACCCAGTACTTC. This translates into CASSARDSWYQETQYF.

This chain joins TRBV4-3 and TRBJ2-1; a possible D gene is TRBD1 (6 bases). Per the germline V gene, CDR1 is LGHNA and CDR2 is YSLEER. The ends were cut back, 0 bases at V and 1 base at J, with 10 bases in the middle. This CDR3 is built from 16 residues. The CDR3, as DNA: TGCGCCAGCAGCCAAGATTTCCAGGGGTCCTACAATGAGCAGTTCTTC. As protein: CASSQDFQGSYNEQFF.

CDR3 sequence reads: CASSPGPRNSPLHF. The DNA for the CDR3 is TGCGCCAGCAGCCCGGGTCCTCGTAATTCACCCCTCCACTTT. The genes are TRBV5-1 and TRBJ1-6; no firm D call. Trimming took 4 bases from V and 6 from J, leaving 11 bases between them. There are 14 residues in the CDR3. Germline values: CDR1 SGHRS, CDR2 YFSETQ.

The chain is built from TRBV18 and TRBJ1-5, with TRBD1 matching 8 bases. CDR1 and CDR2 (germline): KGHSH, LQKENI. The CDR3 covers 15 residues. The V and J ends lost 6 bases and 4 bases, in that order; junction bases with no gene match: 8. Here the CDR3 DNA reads TGTGCCAGCTCCCCCGGACAGGGTAGGAATCAGCCCCAGCATTTT. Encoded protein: CASSPGQGRNQPQHF.

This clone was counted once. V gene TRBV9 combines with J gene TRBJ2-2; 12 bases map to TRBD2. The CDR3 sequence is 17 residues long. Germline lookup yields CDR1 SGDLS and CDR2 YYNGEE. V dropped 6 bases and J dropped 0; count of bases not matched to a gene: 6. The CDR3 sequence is CASTRTSGVPNTGELFF. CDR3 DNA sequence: TGTGCCAGCACCCGGACTAGCGGGGTCCCGAACACCGGGGAGCTGTTTTTT. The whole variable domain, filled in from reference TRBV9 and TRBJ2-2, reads DSGVTQTPKHLITATGQRVTLRCSPRSGDLSVYWYQQSLDQGLQFLIQYYNGEERAKGNILERFSAQQFPDLHSELNLSSLELGDSALYFCASTRTSGVPNTGELFFGEGSRLTVL.

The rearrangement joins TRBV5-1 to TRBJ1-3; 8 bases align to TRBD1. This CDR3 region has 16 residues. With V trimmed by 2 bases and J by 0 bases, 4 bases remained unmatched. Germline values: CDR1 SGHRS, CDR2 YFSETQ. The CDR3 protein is CASSLRQGYSGNTIYF. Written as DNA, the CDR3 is TGCGCCAGCAGCTTAAGACAGGGGTACTCTGGAAACACCATATATTTT. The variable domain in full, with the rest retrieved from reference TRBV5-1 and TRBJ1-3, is KAGVTQTPRYLIKTRGQQVTLSCSPISGHRSVSWYQQTPGQGLQFLFEYFSETQRNKGNFPGRFSGRQFSNSRSEMNVSTLELGDSALYLCASSLRQGYSGNTIYFGEGSWLTVV.

CDR3: CASSSRVRGDQPQHF. Written as DNA, the CDR3 is TGTGCCAGCAGCTCCCGGGTACGCGGGGATCAGCCCCAGCATTTT. V gene TRBV28 combines with J gene TRBJ1-5; D not resolved. V shed 6 bases and J shed 5 bases, with 17 bases lying between them. The length of the CDR3 is 15 residues. Looked up from germline, CDR1 is MDHEN and CDR2 is SYDVKM.

Written as DNA, the CDR3 is TGCGCCAGCAGATCGTCCTCTGGGGCCAACGTCCTGACTTTC. It encodes CASRSSSGANVLTF. The chain combines TRBV5-1 with TRBJ2-6; D not certain. The CDR3 totals 14 residues. Trimming took 5 bases from V and 0 from J, leaving 6 bases between them. The germline gives CDR1 SGHRS, CDR2 YFSETQ.

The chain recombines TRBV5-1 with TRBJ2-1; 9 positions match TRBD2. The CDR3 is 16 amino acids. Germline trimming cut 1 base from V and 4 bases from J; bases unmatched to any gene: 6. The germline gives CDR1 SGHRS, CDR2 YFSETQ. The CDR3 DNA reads TGCGCCAGCAGCTTGTCTAGCGGGGCGTCATACAATGAGCAGTTCTTC. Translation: CASSLSSGASYNEQFF.

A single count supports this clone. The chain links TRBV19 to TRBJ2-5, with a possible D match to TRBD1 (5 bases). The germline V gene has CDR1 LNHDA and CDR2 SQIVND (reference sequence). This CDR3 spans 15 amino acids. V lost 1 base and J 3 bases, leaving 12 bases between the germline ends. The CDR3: CASSIAPRREETQYF. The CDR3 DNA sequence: TGTGCCAGTAGTATAGCCCCCCGCAGGGAAGAGACCCAGTACTTC. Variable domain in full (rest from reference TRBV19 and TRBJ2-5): DGGITQSPKYLFRKEGQNVTLSCEQNLNHDAMYWYRQDPGQGLRLIYYSQIVNDFQKGDIAEGYSVSREKKESFPLTVTSAQKNPTAFYLCASSIAPRREETQYFGPGTRLLVL.